The count of the clone carrying this T cell receptor (beta chain) is one. This sample is drawn from a study of blood T cell repertoires in COVID-19. Study at large: From the United States, Italy and Spain came samples of acute and convalescent COVID-19. PBMCs, B-cell-depleted T cells, or T cells were the source of the cDNA or gDNA that made up the material.

Per the authors' pipeline: Amplifying reference gene primers gave estimates of nucleated cell counts. Profiling relied on immunoSEQ multiplex PCR, and the TCRdb table lists in-frame clones only, not all of them. The V and J calls and the clone size are those of that table, but D and trimming were determined from the DNA. The top ten clones hold about 2.5% of a sample with about 230,000 clones, over 65% of them seen once. CDR3 length: 15 amino acids. V lost 5 bases and J lost 2; bases outside the gene matches: 3. Germline values: CDR1 SGHAT, CDR2 FQNNGV. This rearrangement joins TRBV11-2 to TRBJ2-5; 12 nucleotides line up with TRBD2. The receptor's source is a woman in her sixties or seventies with active or convalescent COVID-19. The source material was peripheral blood. CDR3 region: CASSLGTSGQETQYF. The CDR3 DNA reads as TGTGCCAGCAGCCTAGGGACTAGCGGGCAAGAGACCCAGTACTTC.